Listed below are T cell receptor beta chains from one sample, sequenced in a study of monozygotic twins with inflammatory bowel disease. From the 5' RACE reads, TCRdb lists one entry per CDR3 protein and no DNA. This sample contains roughly 300,000 distinct CDR3 sequences. The sequencing input was blood. Receptor source: a human donor with ulcerative colitis or Crohn's disease, or a healthy co-twin of an affected twin (not recorded which). CDR3s include the opening cysteine and the closing phenylalanine or tryptophan.

CDR3 protein: CASSYSIGQRGSSEQYF; V gene: TRBV6-2/TRBV6-3; CDR3 length: 17; J gene: TRBJ2-7
CDR3 protein: CSVEDRQGARTGELFF; V gene: TRBV29-1; CDR3 length: 16; J gene: TRBJ2-2
CDR3 protein: CASSIDRDFSTSHQETQYF; V gene: TRBV19; CDR3 length: 19; J gene: TRBJ2-5
CDR3 protein: CASKFMTGTKNSGANVLTF; V gene: TRBV2; CDR3 length: 19; J gene: TRBJ2-6
CDR3 protein: CASSSWTGSDTQYF; V gene: TRBV7-3; CDR3 length: 14; J gene: TRBJ2-3
CDR3 protein: CASSFSTNEQYF; V gene: TRBV7-9; CDR3 length: 12; J gene: TRBJ2-7
CDR3 protein: CASSPLYGVTGELFF; V gene: TRBV4-3; CDR3 length: 15; J gene: TRBJ2-2
CDR3 protein: CASSPRVRYGYTF; V gene: TRBV6-5; CDR3 length: 13; J gene: TRBJ1-2
CDR3 protein: CATSRGLAGAYEQYF; V gene: TRBV15; CDR3 length: 15; J gene: TRBJ2-7
CDR3 protein: CASSRRDRAGETQYF; V gene: TRBV12-3/TRBV12-4; CDR3 length: 15; J gene: TRBJ2-5
CDR3 protein: CASSLEIAGGVSEQFF; V gene: TRBV5-5; CDR3 length: 16; J gene: TRBJ2-1
CDR3 protein: CASSLEQLSLSGANVLTF; V gene: TRBV5-1; CDR3 length: 18; J gene: TRBJ2-6
CDR3 protein: CASSLVYRGEETQYF; V gene: TRBV7-8; CDR3 length: 15; J gene: TRBJ2-5
CDR3 protein: CASSGVGTGNRGQYF; V gene: TRBV5-4; CDR3 length: 15; J gene: TRBJ2-5
CDR3 protein: CASSLGATYNEQFF; V gene: TRBV27; CDR3 length: 14; J gene: TRBJ2-1
CDR3 protein: CASSPPLGGVYEQYF; V gene: TRBV6-1; CDR3 length: 15; J gene: TRBJ2-7
CDR3 protein: CASTPQGAADTQYF; V gene: TRBV27; CDR3 length: 14; J gene: TRBJ2-3
CDR3 protein: CASSLQGPRETQYF; V gene: TRBV7-2; CDR3 length: 14; J gene: TRBJ2-5
CDR3 protein: CASSSPGTGSVETQYF; V gene: TRBV5-4; CDR3 length: 16; J gene: TRBJ2-5
CDR3 protein: CASSFREGMNTEAFF; V gene: TRBV18; CDR3 length: 15; J gene: TRBJ1-1
CDR3 protein: CASSPFRGFTYEQYF; V gene: TRBV12-3/TRBV12-4; CDR3 length: 15; J gene: TRBJ2-7
CDR3 protein: CATSDPAEVEQFF; V gene: TRBV24-1; CDR3 length: 13; J gene: TRBJ2-1
CDR3 protein: CASSGGLAESYEQYF; V gene: TRBV18; CDR3 length: 15; J gene: TRBJ2-7
CDR3 protein: CASSLVTAGELFF; V gene: TRBV13; CDR3 length: 13; J gene: TRBJ2-2
CDR3 protein: CASSLDRGLLNTEAFF; V gene: TRBV7-2; CDR3 length: 16; J gene: TRBJ1-1